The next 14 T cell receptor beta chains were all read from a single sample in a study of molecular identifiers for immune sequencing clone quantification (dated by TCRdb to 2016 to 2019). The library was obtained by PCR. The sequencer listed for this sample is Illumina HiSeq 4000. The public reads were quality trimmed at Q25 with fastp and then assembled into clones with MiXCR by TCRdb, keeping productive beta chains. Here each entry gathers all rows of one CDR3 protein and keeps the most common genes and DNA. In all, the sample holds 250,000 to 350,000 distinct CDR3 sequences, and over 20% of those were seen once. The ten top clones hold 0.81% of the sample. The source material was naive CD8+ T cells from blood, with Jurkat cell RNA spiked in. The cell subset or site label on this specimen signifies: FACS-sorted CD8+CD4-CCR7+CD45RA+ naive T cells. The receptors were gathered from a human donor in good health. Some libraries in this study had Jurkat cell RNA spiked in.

CDR3 region: CASSNAPHQPQHF. CDR3 DNA: TGTGCCAGTAGTAACGCGCCTCATCAGCCCCAGCATTTT. The rearrangement uses TRBV19 and TRBJ1-5; no definite D call. This CDR3 is 13 amino acids long. CDR1 and CDR2 (germline): LNHDA, SQIVND (reference sequence). V was clipped by 4 bases and J by 5 bases, with 9 bases between them.

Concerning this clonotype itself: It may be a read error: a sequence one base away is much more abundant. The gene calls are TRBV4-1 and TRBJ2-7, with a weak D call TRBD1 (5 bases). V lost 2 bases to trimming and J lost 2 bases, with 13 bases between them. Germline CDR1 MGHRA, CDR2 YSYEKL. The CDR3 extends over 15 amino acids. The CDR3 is CASSQLTVKPYEQYF. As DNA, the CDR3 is TGCGCCAGCAGCCAATTGACAGTGAAGCCCTACGAGCAGTACTTC.

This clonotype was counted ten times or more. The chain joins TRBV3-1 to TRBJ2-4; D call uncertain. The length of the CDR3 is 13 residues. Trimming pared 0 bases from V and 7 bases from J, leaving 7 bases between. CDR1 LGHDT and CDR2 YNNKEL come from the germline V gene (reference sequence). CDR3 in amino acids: CASSQDLGNIQYF. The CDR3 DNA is TGTGCCAGCAGCCAAGATTTGGGGAACATTCAGTACTTC.

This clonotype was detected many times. DNA of the CDR3: TGCAGCGTTGAAGAAGTGGGAGCCCAGAGCTACGAGCAGTACTTC. It encodes CSVEEVGAQSYEQYF. The gene calls are TRBV29-1 and TRBJ2-7; tentatively, D is TRBD2 (5 bases). Germline CDR1 SQVTM, CDR2 ANQGSEA. There are 15 residues in the CDR3. V lost 0 bases, J lost 3 bases, and 15 bases lay in between.

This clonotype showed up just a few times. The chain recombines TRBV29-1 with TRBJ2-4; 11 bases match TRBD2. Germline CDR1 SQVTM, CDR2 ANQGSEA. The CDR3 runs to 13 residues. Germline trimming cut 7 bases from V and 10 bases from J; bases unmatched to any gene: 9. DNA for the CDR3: TGCAGCGCCTATCTAGCGGGAGGTGGGATTCAGTACTTC. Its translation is CSAYLAGGGIQYF.

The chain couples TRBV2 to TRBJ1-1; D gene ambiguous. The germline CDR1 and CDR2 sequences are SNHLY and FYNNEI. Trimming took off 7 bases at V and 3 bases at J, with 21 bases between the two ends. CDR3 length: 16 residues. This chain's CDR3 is CASTDARREWDTEAFF. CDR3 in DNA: TGTGCCAGCACAGACGCCAGGCGGGAATGGGACACTGAAGCTTTCTTT.

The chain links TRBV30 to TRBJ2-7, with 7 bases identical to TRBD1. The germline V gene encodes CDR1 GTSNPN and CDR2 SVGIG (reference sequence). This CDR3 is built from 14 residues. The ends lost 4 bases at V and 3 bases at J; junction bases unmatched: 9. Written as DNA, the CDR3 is TGTGCCTGGAACAAGCCGGGACAGTACTACGAGCAGTACTTC. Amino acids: CAWNKPGQYYEQYF.

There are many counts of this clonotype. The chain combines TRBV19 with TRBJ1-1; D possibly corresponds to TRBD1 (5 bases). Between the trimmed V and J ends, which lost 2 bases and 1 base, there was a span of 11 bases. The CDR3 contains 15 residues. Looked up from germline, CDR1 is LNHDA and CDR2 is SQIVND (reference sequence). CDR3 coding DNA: TGTGCCAGTAGTATAAACGACAGATGGAACACTGAAGCTTTCTTT. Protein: CASSINDRWNTEAFF.

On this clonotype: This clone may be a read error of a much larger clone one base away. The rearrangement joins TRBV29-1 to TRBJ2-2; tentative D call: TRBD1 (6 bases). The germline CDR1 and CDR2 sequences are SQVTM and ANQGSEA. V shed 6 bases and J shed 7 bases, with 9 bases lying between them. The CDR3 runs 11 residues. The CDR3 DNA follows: TGCAGCGTCTCAGGGGTCGGGGAGCTGTTTTTT. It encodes CSVSGVGELFF.

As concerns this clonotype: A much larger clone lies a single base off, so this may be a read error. The CDR3 region is CTSSPHRGAYEQYF. In DNA, the CDR3 is TGCACCAGCAGCCCACACAGGGGGGCCTACGAGCAGTACTTC. This sequence joins TRBV4-3 and TRBJ2-7; 8 nucleotides agree with TRBD1. Looked up from germline, CDR1 is LGHNA and CDR2 is YSLEER. The CDR3 totals 14 residues.

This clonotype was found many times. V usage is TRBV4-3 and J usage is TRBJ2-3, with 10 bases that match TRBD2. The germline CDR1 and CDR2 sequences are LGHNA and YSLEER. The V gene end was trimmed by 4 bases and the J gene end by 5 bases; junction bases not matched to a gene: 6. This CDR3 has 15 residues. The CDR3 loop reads CASSRLAGAIDTQYF. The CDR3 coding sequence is TGCGCCAGCAGCCGCCTAGCGGGAGCGATAGATACGCAGTATTTT.

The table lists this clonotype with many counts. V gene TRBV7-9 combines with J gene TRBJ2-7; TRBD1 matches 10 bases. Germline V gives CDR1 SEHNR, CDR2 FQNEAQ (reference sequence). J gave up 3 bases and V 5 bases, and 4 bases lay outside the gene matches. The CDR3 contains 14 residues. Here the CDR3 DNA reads TGTGCCAGCAGCCCAAGGGACAGGGGCTACGAGCAGTACTTC. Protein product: CASSPRDRGYEQYF.

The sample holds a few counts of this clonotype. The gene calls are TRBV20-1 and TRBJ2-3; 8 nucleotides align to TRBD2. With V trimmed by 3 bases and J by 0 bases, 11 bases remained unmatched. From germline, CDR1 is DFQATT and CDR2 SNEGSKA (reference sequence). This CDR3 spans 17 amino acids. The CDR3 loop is CSARPGTSGSSTDTQYF. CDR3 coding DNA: TGCAGTGCTAGGCCCGGAACTAGCGGTTCTAGCACAGATACGCAGTATTTT.

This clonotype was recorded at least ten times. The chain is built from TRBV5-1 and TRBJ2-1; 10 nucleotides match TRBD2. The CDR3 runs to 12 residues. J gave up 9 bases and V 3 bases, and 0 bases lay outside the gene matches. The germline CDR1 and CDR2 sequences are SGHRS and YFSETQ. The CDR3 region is CASSWTSGEQFF. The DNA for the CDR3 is TGCGCCAGCAGCTGGACTAGCGGTGAGCAGTTCTTC.